Following are 6 T cell receptor beta chains from one sample sequenced in a study of Ad26.COV2.S vaccination and SARS-CoV-2 variants. Repertoires were generated with immunoSEQ multiplex PCR, while TCRdb's copy carries only in-frame clones and drops some. The sample records around 400,000 clones, 80% to 90% being singletons. Regarding treatment: roughly 18 received Ad26.COV2.S at low or high dose, single or two shots; about 5 received placebo; per-sample allocation not given. Repertoires come from day 63 after the first vaccine or placebo injection. Sequenced here: peripheral blood, sampled in a trial of Ad26.COV2.S vaccine versus placebo. All receptors come from a person aged 18-65 years who received the Ad26.COV2.S COVID-19 vaccine or a placebo.

The chain couples TRBV4-2 to TRBJ2-2; 10 bases align to TRBD2. Per the germline V gene, CDR1 is LGHNA and CDR2 is YNFKEQ. V trimming: 5 bases; J trimming: 5 bases; junction bases outside the gene matches: 5. The CDR3 covers 15 residues. CDR3 sequence (DNA): TGTGCCAGCAGCTCTGGACTAGCGGAGACCGGGGAGCTGTTTTTT. Translation gives CASSSGLAETGELFF.

The gene calls are TRBV5-6 and TRBJ1-2, with D unclear. The CDR3 is 16 amino acids. The germline V gene encodes CDR1 SGHDT and CDR2 YYEEEE. V gave up 0 bases and J gave up 4 bases, with 16 bases separating them. This CDR3 reads CASSLGTGSPLYGYTF. The CDR3 region has the DNA TGTGCCAGCAGCTTGGGGACGGGGTCGCCCCTCTATGGCTACACCTTC.

The CDR3 sequence: CASSLMRGGMGDTEAFF. The CDR3 coding sequence is TGTGCCAGCAGCTTAATGCGCGGGGGAATGGGAGACACTGAAGCTTTCTTT. The chain carries TRBV11-2 and TRBJ1-1, with D maybe TRBD1 (5 bases). The CDR3 consists of 17 residues. The V end lost 2 bases, the J end lost 3 bases, and 19 bases lay between the germline ends. In germline, CDR1 is SGHAT, CDR2 FQNNGV.

The chain uses TRBV5-1 and TRBJ2-3; D perhaps matches TRBD1 (5 bases). This CDR3 has 16 residues. Germline loops: CDR1 SGHRS, CDR2 YFSETQ. The ends were cut back, 0 bases at V and 3 bases at J, with 14 bases in the middle. CDR3 coding DNA: TGCGCCAGCAGCTTGGGGTGGGCTGGGGCGACAGATACGCAGTATTTT. Encoded protein: CASSLGWAGATDTQYF.

V is TRBV19 and J is TRBJ2-5, with TRBD1 as a possible D gene (6 bases). The CDR3 is 14 amino acids. The V end lost 3 bases, the J end lost 3 bases, and 11 bases lay between the germline ends. The germline V gene has CDR1 LNHDA and CDR2 SQIVND (reference sequence). This CDR3 is CASSMRQAKETQYF. The CDR3 nucleotides are TGTGCCAGTAGTATGAGACAGGCCAAAGAGACCCAGTACTTC. Complete variable domain (other parts from reference TRBV19 and TRBJ2-5): DGGITQSPKYLFRKEGQNVTLSCEQNLNHDAMYWYRQDPGQGLRLIYYSQIVNDFQKGDIAEGYSVSREKKESFPLTVTSAQKNPTAFYLCASSMRQAKETQYFGPGTRLLVL.

The chain joins TRBV7-2 to TRBJ2-1, with 8 bases identical to TRBD2. Germline trimming cut 5 bases from V and 1 base from J; bases unmatched to any gene: 16. The CDR3 sequence is 19 residues long. CDR1 and CDR2 (germline): SGHTA, FQGNSA. CDR3 in amino acids: CASSPLPVGRGRSYNEQFF. The CDR3 DNA reads TGTGCCAGCAGCCCCCTTCCGGTAGGTCGCGGGAGGTCCTACAATGAGCAGTTCTTC.